The rows below give T cell receptor beta chains drawn from one sample of a study of control samples from healthy donors and cancer patients. Data came from immunoSEQ multiplex PCR; TCRdb stores just in-frame clones and leaves some out. The data contain 55,000 to 70,000 clones, under 95% of them singletons. What was sequenced was PBMCs. These receptors were collected from a man aged 25-40 years with colorectal cancer. Both conserved end residues are part of each CDR3. Fields, in order: D gene, clone size, V gene, J gene, CDR3 DNA, CDR3 protein. D genes are given only for firm matches. Not every row has a clone size; where given, it reads once, few, many or a size class.

D: NA
size: NA
V: TRBV6-1
J: TRBJ1-1
DNA: TGTGCCAGCAGTGAATTTCCGGCAGTCGAAGCTTTCTTT
CDR3: CASSEFPAVEAFF

D: NA
size: NA
V: TRBV2
J: TRBJ2-7
DNA: TGTGCCAGCAGTGAACGTCGACTCAGCTCCGAGCAGTACTTC
CDR3: CASSERRLSSEQYF

D: NA
size: NA
V: TRBV30
J: TRBJ1-5
DNA: TGTGCCTGGAGTGTGGACGCGAATCAGCCCCAGCATTTT
CDR3: CAWSVDANQPQHF

D: NA
size: NA
V: TRBV7-6
J: TRBJ2-3
DNA: TGTGCCAGCAGCTCCATTTTAGGCGGGGAGAGCACAGATACGCAGTATTTT
CDR3: CASSSILGGESTDTQYF

D: NA
size: few
V: TRBV6-6
J: TRBJ1-2
DNA: TGTGCCAGCAGTTACCCCCGCGGGGCTAGCTATGGCTACACCTTC
CDR3: CASSYPRGASYGYTF

D: NA
size: NA
V: TRBV5-1
J: TRBJ2-4
DNA: TGCGCCAGCAGCCAGTATCCGGGGGACATTCAGTACTTC
CDR3: CASSQYPGDIQYF

D: TRBD2
size: NA
V: TRBV6-5
J: TRBJ2-5
DNA: TGTGCCAGCAACCCCGGGGGAGGGGAGACCCAGTACTTC
CDR3: CASNPGGGETQYF

D: NA
size: NA
V: TRBV19
J: TRBJ1-1
DNA: TGTGCCAGCCTCGGTCGGGGGAACACTGAAGCTTTCTTT
CDR3: CASLGRGNTEAFF

D: NA
size: NA
V: TRBV30
J: TRBJ1-6
DNA: TGTGCCTGGAACCGGGACCCCAGGGAGAATTCACCCCTCCACTTT
CDR3: CAWNRDPRENSPLHF

D: TRBD1
size: once
V: TRBV7-2
J: TRBJ1-5
DNA: TGTGCCAGCAGCGGGGACAGTAGCCAGCCCCAGCATTTT
CDR3: CASSGDSSQPQHF

D: TRBD2
size: NA
V: TRBV10-3
J: TRBJ2-7
DNA: TGTGCCATCAGTGACCCGCTAGCGGGAACCTACGAGCAGTACTTC
CDR3: CAISDPLAGTYEQYF

D: TRBD2
size: NA
V: TRBV7-2
J: TRBJ2-1
DNA: TGTGCCAGCAGCTTAGGGCGGGGGGCCAACAATGAGCAGTTCTTC
CDR3: CASSLGRGANNEQFF

D: TRBD1
size: NA
V: TRBV7-2
J: TRBJ1-5
DNA: TGTGCCAGCAGCTTGCGGAACAGGGGGGGTCAGCCCCAGCATTTT
CDR3: CASSLRNRGGQPQHF

D: NA
size: NA
V: TRBV19
J: TRBJ1-2
DNA: TGTGCCAGTAGTAATAGGGGGGGTAACAACTATGGCTACACCTTC
CDR3: CASSNRGGNNYGYTF

D: NA
size: NA
V: TRBV5-1
J: TRBJ1-1
DNA: TGCGCCAGCAGCTTGGTAATCCAGGGGAACACTGAAGCTTTCTTT
CDR3: CASSLVIQGNTEAFF

D: NA
size: NA
V: TRBV2
J: TRBJ1-1
DNA: TGTGCCAGCTCCTTCCCTCGGGCGAACACTGAAGCTTTCTTT
CDR3: CASSFPRANTEAFF

D: NA
size: NA
V: TRBV18
J: TRBJ1-1
DNA: TGTGCCAGCTCACCACAGATTGGATTAAACACTGAAGCTTTCTTT
CDR3: CASSPQIGLNTEAFF

D: NA
size: few
V: TRBV7-9
J: TRBJ1-3
DNA: TGTGCCAGCAGCTTACACACAGGAGAGAACACCATATATTTT
CDR3: CASSLHTGENTIYF

D: NA
size: NA
V: TRBV4-3
J: TRBJ1-6
DNA: TGCGCCAGCAGCCAAGATCGAGTCCGCACTCTAGAGAGTTCACCCCTCCACTTT
CDR3: CASSQDRVRTLESSPLHF

D: NA
size: few
V: TRBV27
J: TRBJ2-2
DNA: TGTGCCAGCAGTTGGGGGAACACCGGGGAGCTGTTTTTT
CDR3: CASSWGNTGELFF

D: NA
size: NA
V: TRBV4-2
J: TRBJ2-3
DNA: TGTGCCAGCAGCCATGACAGGTGGGGATCCTACACAGATACGCAGTATTTT
CDR3: CASSHDRWGSYTDTQYF

D: NA
size: NA
V: TRBV5-4
J: TRBJ1-3
DNA: TGTGCCAGCAGCTTGGGACCGGACCCAAACTCTGGAAACACCATATATTTT
CDR3: CASSLGPDPNSGNTIYF

D: NA
size: NA
V: TRBV5-4
J: TRBJ1-3
DNA: TGTGCCAGCAGCACCGACCCGATCCTCCAATTAGCCGCAGGAAACACCATATATTTT
CDR3: CASSTDPILQLAAGNTIYF

D: TRBD2
size: NA
V: TRBV7-9
J: TRBJ2-3
DNA: TGTGCCAGCAGCCCGCCTGAGCTGACTAGCGGGGGAAGGGATACGCAGTATTTT
CDR3: CASSPPELTSGGRDTQYF

D: NA
size: NA
V: TRBV5-1
J: TRBJ1-4
DNA: TGCGCCAGCAGCTTGGATGGGGGGACGGCTAATGAAAAACTGTTTTTT
CDR3: CASSLDGGTANEKLFF

D: NA
size: NA
V: TRBV3-1/TRBV3-2
J: TRBJ2-2
DNA: TGTGCCAGCAGCCTCATAACAGGGAACGCCGGGGAGCTGTTTTTT
CDR3: CASSLITGNAGELFF

D: NA
size: NA
V: TRBV24-1
J: TRBJ1-2
DNA: TGTGCCACCCTTATCGACAGGAACTATGGCTACACCTTC
CDR3: CATLIDRNYGYTF

D: TRBD1
size: NA
V: TRBV30
J: TRBJ1-3
DNA: TGTGCCTGGGAACAGGGGGCTGGAAACACCATATATTTT
CDR3: CAWEQGAGNTIYF

D: NA
size: few
V: TRBV12-3/TRBV12-4
J: TRBJ1-1
DNA: TGTGCCAGCAGCAGGGCAGGGAACACTGAAGCTTTCTTT
CDR3: CASSRAGNTEAFF

D: NA
size: once
V: TRBV19
J: TRBJ2-3
DNA: TGTGCCAGTAGTGCGTACAAAGGAAGCACAGATACGCAGTATTTT
CDR3: CASSAYKGSTDTQYF

D: NA
size: NA
V: TRBV7-9
J: TRBJ1-4
DNA: TGTGCCAGCAGCCCGTTCAATGGGTCGGTTAGAAATGAAAAACTGTTTTTT
CDR3: CASSPFNGSVRNEKLFF

D: NA
size: NA
V: TRBV14
J: TRBJ1-2
DNA: TGTGCCAGCAGCCAAGACACTAACTATGGCTACACCTTC
CDR3: CASSQDTNYGYTF

D: NA
size: NA
V: TRBV30
J: TRBJ1-1
DNA: TGTGCCTGGAGTGTAACAGGGAGCACTGAAGCTTTCTTT
CDR3: CAWSVTGSTEAFF

D: NA
size: NA
V: TRBV11-2
J: TRBJ2-5
DNA: TGTGCCAGCAGCCCAGGGGTAGGAGAGACCCAGTACTTC
CDR3: CASSPGVGETQYF

D: NA
size: NA
V: TRBV5-4
J: TRBJ1-1
DNA: TGTGCCAGCAGCCCCAGACAGGACCTCACTGAAGCTTTCTTT
CDR3: CASSPRQDLTEAFF

D: NA
size: NA
V: TRBV19
J: TRBJ2-2
DNA: TGTGCCAGTAAGAGGTCGGAAACCGGGGAGCTGTTTTTT
CDR3: CASKRSETGELFF

D: NA
size: NA
V: TRBV27
J: TRBJ2-2
DNA: TGTGCCTGCGCCCCCGGACTTAACACCGGGGAGCTGTTTTTT
CDR3: CACAPGLNTGELFF

D: TRBD1
size: once
V: TRBV5-1
J: TRBJ2-3
DNA: TGCGCCAGCAGCCTCGGACAGGGGGTTATGACAGATACGCAGTATTTT
CDR3: CASSLGQGVMTDTQYF

D: NA
size: NA
V: TRBV9
J: TRBJ2-3
DNA: TGTGCCAGCAGCGTAGAGGGCGGGTGGGATACGCAGTATTTT
CDR3: CASSVEGGWDTQYF

D: TRBD2
size: NA
V: TRBV7-2
J: TRBJ2-3
DNA: TGTGCCAGCAGCTTAGCAGCGGGGAGAAGCACAGATACGCAGTATTTT
CDR3: CASSLAAGRSTDTQYF

D: TRBD2
size: NA
V: TRBV7-8
J: TRBJ2-1
DNA: TGTGCCAGCAGCTTAGTGCGACTAGCGGGGGGAAGGAATGAGCAGTTCTTC
CDR3: CASSLVRLAGGRNEQFF